Shown below are 20 T cell receptor beta chains from a single sample sequenced in a study of cytomegalovirus exposure and HLA in healthy donors. The PCR ran on 60 Vbeta and 13 Jbeta primers. TCRdb keeps only in-frame clones here, not all; method: immunoSEQ multiplex PCR. The sample has 80,000 to 130,000 clones, approximately 82% seen once. Sequencing was performed on PBMCs. Source of these receptors: a woman aged 18-29 years in good health and CMV-seronegative.

This chain uses TRBV5-1 with TRBJ2-3; 8 bases line up with TRBD2. V was pared by 0 bases and J by 4 bases, with 10 bases of the junction left unmatched. The CDR3 sequence is 17 residues long. From germline, CDR1 is SGHRS and CDR2 YFSETQ. The CDR3 nucleotides read TGCGCCAGCAGCTTGGTGGGGACTAGTTTCGAGGCAGATACGCAGTATTTT. As protein: CASSLVGTSFEADTQYF.

The rearrangement uses TRBV9 and TRBJ1-6; 9 bases align to TRBD1. The germline CDR1 and CDR2 sequences are SGDLS and YYNGEE. CDR3 length: 18 amino acids. V was clipped by 0 bases and J by 13 bases; unmatched bases: 17. The CDR3 is CASSVATKGQGRALPLHF. The CDR3 nucleotides read TGTGCCAGCAGCGTAGCTACAAAGGGACAGGGTAGGGCCCTTCCCCTCCACTTT.

The chain joins TRBV5-1 to TRBJ2-3; 8 bases agree with TRBD2. The CDR3 is 17 amino acids. V gave up 4 bases and J gave up 5 bases; unmatched junction bases: 15. Germline loops: CDR1 SGHRS, CDR2 YFSETQ. The CDR3 DNA sequence: TGCGCCAGCAGCCTCCGGTCTGAGCGGGGGTACGGAGATACGCAGTATTTT. As protein: CASSLRSERGYGDTQYF.

The rearrangement uses TRBV7-9 and TRBJ2-3, with D perhaps matching TRBD2 (6 bases). The germline gives CDR1 SEHNR, CDR2 FQNEAQ (reference sequence). This CDR3 spans 17 amino acids. The V gene lost 1 base and the J gene lost 3 bases, with 17 bases spanning the gap. The CDR3 region is CASSLGLRRDGTDTQYF. The CDR3 DNA is TGTGCCAGCAGCTTAGGGTTAAGGAGGGACGGGACAGATACGCAGTATTTT.

The genes are TRBV27 and TRBJ2-2, with 12 bases identical to TRBD2. CDR3 length: 21 residues. The germline CDR1 and CDR2 sequences are MNHEY and SMNVEV (reference sequence). Losses at the gene ends were 1 base for V and 3 bases for J; bases not matched to a gene: 15. The CDR3 loop is CASSLWGEGWLAGGDTGELFF. Here the CDR3 DNA reads TGTGCCAGCAGTTTATGGGGGGAGGGGTGGCTAGCGGGAGGGGACACCGGGGAGCTGTTTTTT.

The chain carries TRBV4-1 and TRBJ1-2; a possible D gene is TRBD1 (5 bases). Germline lookup yields CDR1 MGHRA and CDR2 YSYEKL. The V end was cut by 0 bases, the J end by 8 bases, with 16 bases between. The CDR3 totals 15 residues. As DNA, the CDR3 is TGCGCCAGCAGCCAAGATCAGTGGCCAGGGCAGGGCTACACCTTC. Encoded protein: CASSQDQWPGQGYTF.

The V gene is TRBV11-2, the J gene TRBJ2-7; no clear D gene. This CDR3 contains 16 residues. The germline V gene encodes CDR1 SGHAT and CDR2 FQNNGV. V was clipped by 0 bases and J by 0 bases, with 12 bases between them. The CDR3 nucleotides read TGTGCCAGCAGCTTAGATCTGGAAGCGAGCTCCTACGAGCAGTACTTC. Its translation: CASSLDLEASSYEQYF. The whole variable domain, filled in from reference TRBV11-2 and TRBJ2-7, reads EAGVAQSPRYKIIEKRQSVAFWCNPISGHATLYWYQQILGQGPKLLIQFQNNGVVDDSQLPKDRFSAERLKGVDSTLKIQPAKLEDSAVYLCASSLDLEASSYEQYFGPGTRLTVT.

The chain has TRBV5-1 and TRBJ2-5, with D possibly TRBD2 on 6 matching bases. The end of the DNA fits TRBJ2-7 better, so the J call may be wrong. Germline V gene data show CDR1 as SGHRS and CDR2 as YFSETQ. CDR3 size: 14 residues. As DNA, the CDR3 is TGCGCCAGCAGTTTGTCCGGGAGCTCCTACGAGCAGTACTTC. Protein product: CASSLSGSSYEQYF.

The chain combines TRBV7-3 with TRBJ2-5; weak D call: TRBD1 (6 bases). Trimming cost V 0 bases and J 0 bases, with 11 bases left between them. Germline loops: CDR1 SGHTA, CDR2 FQGTGA. This CDR3 comprises 16 residues. Written as DNA, the CDR3 is TGTGCCAGCAGCTTAACACCCCACAGGGACCAAGAGACCCAGTACTTC. It is translated as CASSLTPHRDQETQYF. The whole variable domain, filled in from reference TRBV7-3 and TRBJ2-5, reads GAGVSQTPSNKVTEKGKYVELRCDPISGHTALYWYRQSLGQGPEFLIYFQGTGAADDSGLPNDRFFAVRPEGSVSTLKIQRTERGDSAVYLCASSLTPHRDQETQYFGPGTRLLVL.

The chain employs TRBV9 and TRBJ2-5; TRBD1 agrees at 7 bases. The J call may be incorrect, as the DNA end agrees better with TRBJ2-7. This CDR3 has 13 residues. Germline V gene lookup returns CDR1 SGDLS and CDR2 YYNGEE. The CDR3 DNA reads TGTGCCAGCAGCGGGGACAGCCGGTACGAGCAGTACTTC. Its translation is CASSGDSRYEQYF.

This chain links TRBV21-1 with TRBJ2-7; the table's D gene call, TRBD2, was not cross checked with the DNA. TRBV21-1 is assigned pseudogene status. The CDR3 length is 13 residues. This chain's CDR3 is CASSRRGCYEQYF. CDR3 coding DNA: TGTGCCAGCAGCCGCCGGGGGTGCTACGAGCAGTACTTC.

The chain uses TRBV6-6 and TRBJ2-5; TRBD2 agrees at 8 bases. The J call may be faulty, since TRBJ2-7 better matches the DNA end. The CDR3 totals 14 residues. Germline CDR1 is MNHNY and CDR2 is SVGAGI (reference sequence). The CDR3, as DNA: TGTGCCACCCAACTAGCGGTCGGGGGCTACGAGCAGTACTTC. Its protein product is CATQLAVGGYEQYF.

The CDR3 DNA reads TGTGCCTGGAGTGGAGACAGGTCGGCTAATGAAAAACTGTTTTTT. Translation gives CAWSGDRSANEKLFF. The chain recombines TRBV30 with TRBJ1-4; perhaps TRBD1 as D (6 bases). The CDR3 consists of 15 residues. V gave up 1 base and J gave up 3 bases, with 12 bases separating them. CDR1 and CDR2 from the germline V gene are GTSNPN and SVGIG (reference sequence). The full variable domain, with the rest looked up from reference TRBV30 and TRBJ1-4, is SQTIHQWPATLVQPVGSPLSLECTVEGTSNPNLYWYRQAAGRGLQLLFYSVGIGQISSEVPQNLSASRPQDRQFILSSKKLLLSDSGFYLCAWSGDRSANEKLFFGSGTQLSVL.

V and J are TRBV25-1 and TRBJ2-1; TRBD1 is a possible D gene (5 bases). This CDR3 is 18 amino acids long. Germline values: CDR1 MGHDK, CDR2 SYGVNS. V was trimmed by 3 bases and J by 6 bases, leaving 24 bases between them. The CDR3 loop reads CASSDNRVSQGRGNEQFF. The CDR3 coding sequence is TGTGCCAGCAGTGATAATCGTGTCTCCCAGGGAAGGGGCAATGAGCAGTTCTTC.

The chain uses TRBV28 and TRBJ2-1; tentative D call: TRBD2 (6 bases). The germline V and J ends were trimmed by 7 bases and 11 bases, with 18 bases remaining between them. The germline V gene has CDR1 MDHEN and CDR2 SYDVKM. The CDR3 runs 13 residues. The CDR3 coding sequence is TGTGCCAGCATTCTTAGGAGGGTAATCAAGCAGTTCTTC. Protein sequence: CASILRRVIKQFF.

J is TRBJ2-1 and V is TRBV18; D is undetermined. The CDR3 spans 16 residues. Germline assignment: CDR1 KGHSH and CDR2 LQKENI. V was pared by 3 bases and J by 6 bases, with 18 bases between. CDR3 protein: CASSPSGSSSGNEQFF. The CDR3 DNA follows: TGTGCCAGCTCACCTTCCGGGTCATCGTCTGGCAATGAGCAGTTCTTC. The variable domain in full, with the rest retrieved from reference TRBV18 and TRBJ2-1, is NAGVMQNPRHLVRRRGQEARLRCSPMKGHSHVYWYRQLPEEGLKFMVYLQKENIIDESGMPKERFSAEFPKEGPSILRIQQVVRGDSAAYFCASSPSGSSSGNEQFFGPGTRLTVL.

This clone was counted only a few times. The chain recombines TRBV21-1 with TRBJ1-5; the DNA was not used to check the table's D call, TRBD1. TRBV21-1 is noted as a pseudogene. This CDR3 has 15 residues. The CDR3 here is CASSKVGTGWQPQHF. Written as DNA, the CDR3 is TGTGCCAGCAGCAAAGTCGGGACAGGCTGGCAGCCCCAGCATTTT.

This clone was recorded a few times. At the DNA level, this CDR3 is encoded by other sequences in the same sample as well. The rearrangement joins TRBV5-1 to TRBJ1-3; TRBD1 is a possible D gene (5 bases). The CDR3 runs 14 residues. From germline, CDR1 is SGHRS and CDR2 YFSETQ. Trimming left V 2 bases short and J 1 base short, with 7 bases between. CDR3 sequence (DNA): TGCGCCAGCAGCTTAGGGGCTTCTGGAAACACCATATATTTT. It is translated as CASSLGASGNTIYF.

This clone has only one observation. The chain joins TRBV27 to TRBJ1-5; a possible D gene is TRBD1 (6 bases). Trimming cost V 5 bases and J 0 bases, with 17 bases left between them. The CDR3 has 17 amino acids. CDR1 and CDR2 from the germline V gene are MNHEY and SMNVEV (reference sequence). The CDR3 loop is CASSPHWGRDSNQPQHF. The CDR3 DNA sequence: TGTGCCAGCAGTCCCCACTGGGGGCGCGATAGCAATCAGCCCCAGCATTTT.

This clone was found a few times. CDR3 DNA sequence: TGTGCCATCAGTGAGGTCGGGGCCAGGGACACCCGAAAATTGAACACTGAAGCTTTCTTT. This codes for CAISEVGARDTRKLNTEAFF. The V gene is TRBV10-3, the J gene TRBJ1-1, with D possibly matching TRBD1 (6 bases). The CDR3 consists of 20 residues. The germline CDR1 and CDR2 sequences are ENHRY and SYGVKD. Trimming stripped 2 bases from V and 0 bases from J, with 25 bases between.